Sequencing of this T cell receptor beta chain was carried out in a study of siplizumab effects on memory and regulatory T cells. Study-level findings and limits: The suppressive capacity of proliferating Tregs from siplizumab cultures remained unconfirmed. Naive T cells looked more diverse than memory cells, and they looked like major contributors to the alloresponse.

Trimming took off 6 bases at V and 4 bases at J, with 12 bases between the two ends. CDR1 SGHAT and CDR2 FQDESV come from the germline V gene (reference sequence). The CDR3 has 13 amino acids. Note on this clone: Its antigen is undetermined.

Clones were sequenced by immunoSEQ multiplex PCR, and TCRdb holds only the in-frame ones, with some missing. The sample contains about 120,000 clones, around 93% of which appear only once. Sequencing used non-Treg CD4+ T cells sorted from blood. The gene calls are TRBV11-1 and TRBJ1-1; D remains ambiguous. The TCR was taken from a human donor in good health. The CDR3 is CASRRQDGTEAFF. The CDR3 region has the DNA TGTGCCAGCAGACGGCAAGATGGCACTGAAGCTTTCTTT.